This section outlines one T cell receptor (beta chain) sequence together with its context. What it recognizes is unknown. The treatment denotes: treatment-naive control, cytoreductive nephrectomy. The tumor was a clear cell renal cell carcinoma. Control tumors came from a handful of females and over 9 males, aged about 35 to 82. Germline V gene data show CDR1 as SGHTA and CDR2 as FQGNSA. V gave up 5 bases and J gave up 13 bases, with 15 bases separating them. This CDR3 region has 12 residues. The sample belongs to a study of radiation and T cells in renal cell carcinoma. Study-wide findings and caveats: Compared with controls, irradiated tumors showed greater TCR clonality. Compared with controls, irradiated tumors had more, larger dominant CDR3 motifs.

Assay: immunoSEQ multiplex PCR; the TCRdb copy retains only in-frame clones and omits some. The sample contains thousands of clones, less than 70% of which appear only once. The sequencing here drew on tumor tissue, taken from a patient whose treatment was nephrectomy without radiotherapy. J is TRBJ2-1 and V is TRBV7-2; D is tentatively TRBD1 or TRBD2 (5 bases each). The receptor comes from a man in his sixties with renal cell carcinoma. The DNA of the CDR3 is TGTGCCAGCAGCGGGGACCGGGACCATCAGTTCTTC. Translation: CASSGDRDHQFF.